This TCR beta chain originates from a study of identical twins. V lost 2 bases and J lost 4, with 17 bases in between. Germline CDR1 is DFQATT and CDR2 is SNEGSKA (reference sequence). This CDR3 has 16 amino acids. This clonotype was detected a few times. The antigen remains unidentified. Template switching supplied a universal primer site; unique molecular identifiers were carried on the cDNA. TCRdb re-called the 5' RACE reads through MiXCR, storing one row per CDR3 protein. In the table there are about 290,000 distinct CDR3 sequences, 8.5% to 9.5% of which are singletons. Notes on the study in general: Insertions ran lower in abundant cord blood beta clonotypes, though not in memory repertoires. Researchers caution that invariant MAIT and iNKT cells could partly confound zero-insertion analyses.

These data are also associated with another study on yellow fever vaccine responses in identical twins.

This TCR came from a woman aged 18-29 years in good health. The sample consisted of CD8+ T cells sorted from blood. The chain recombines TRBV20-1 with TRBJ2-2; either TRBD1 or TRBD2 may fit D (5 bases each). Here the CDR3 reads CSARNLTGRFTGELFF. The CDR3, as DNA: TGCAGTGCTAGAAACCTGACGGGACGCTTCACCGGGGAGCTGTTTTTT.